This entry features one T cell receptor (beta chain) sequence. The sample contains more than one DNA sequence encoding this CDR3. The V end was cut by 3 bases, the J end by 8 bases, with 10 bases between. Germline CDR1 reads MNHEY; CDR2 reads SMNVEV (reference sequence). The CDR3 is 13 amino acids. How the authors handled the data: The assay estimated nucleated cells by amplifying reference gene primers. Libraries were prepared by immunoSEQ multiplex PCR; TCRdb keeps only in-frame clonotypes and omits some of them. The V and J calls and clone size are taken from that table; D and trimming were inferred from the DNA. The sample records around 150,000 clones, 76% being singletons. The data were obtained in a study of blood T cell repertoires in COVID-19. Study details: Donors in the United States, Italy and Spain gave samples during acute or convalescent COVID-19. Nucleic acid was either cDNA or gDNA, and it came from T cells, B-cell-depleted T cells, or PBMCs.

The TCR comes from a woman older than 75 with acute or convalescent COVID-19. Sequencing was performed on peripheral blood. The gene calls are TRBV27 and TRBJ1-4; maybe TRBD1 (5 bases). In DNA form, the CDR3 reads TGTGCCAGCAGTTTCAGGGTAGGGGAAAAACTGTTTTTT. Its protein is CASSFRVGEKLFF.